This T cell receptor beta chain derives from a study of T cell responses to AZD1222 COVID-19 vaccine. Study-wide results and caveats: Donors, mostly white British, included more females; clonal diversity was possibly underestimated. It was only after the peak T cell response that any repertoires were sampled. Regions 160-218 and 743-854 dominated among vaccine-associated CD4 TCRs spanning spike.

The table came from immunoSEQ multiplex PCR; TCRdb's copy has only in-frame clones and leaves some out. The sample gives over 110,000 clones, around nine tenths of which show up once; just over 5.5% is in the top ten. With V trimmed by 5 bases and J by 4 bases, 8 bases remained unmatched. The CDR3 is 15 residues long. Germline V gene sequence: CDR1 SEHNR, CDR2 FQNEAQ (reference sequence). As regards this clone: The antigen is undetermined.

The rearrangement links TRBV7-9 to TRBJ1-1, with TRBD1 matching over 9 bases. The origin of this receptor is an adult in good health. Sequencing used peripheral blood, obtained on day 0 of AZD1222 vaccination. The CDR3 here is CASSPDRGLSTEAFF. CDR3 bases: TGTGCCAGCAGCCCCGACAGGGGGTTGAGCACTGAAGCTTTCTTT.